This T cell receptor beta chain stems from a study of blood T cell repertoires in COVID-19. Study as a whole: Sources were T cells, B-cell-depleted T cells, or PBMCs; the material itself was cDNA or gDNA.

Per the germline V gene, CDR1 is SGHVS and CDR2 is FQNEAQ. V dropped 1 base and J dropped 5 bases, with 15 bases sitting between them. The CDR3 extends over 16 amino acids. Residents of around 24 US areas, aged about 18 to 95 years, made up the participants. Donors were grouped by their self-reported clinical history. As originally analysed: By means of reference gene primer amplification, nucleated cell counts were estimated. Sequencing was performed with immunoSEQ multiplex PCR; in TCRdb, only in-frame clones are kept and a portion is missing. That table is the source of V, J and clone size, and D and trimming were worked out from the DNA. This sample has roughly 250,000 clones, with about nine tenths found just once.

This receptor was obtained from a woman aged 25 to 39 with acute COVID-19. Sequencing input: PBMCs or T cells enriched from blood (not recorded which). The chain carries TRBV7-8 and TRBJ2-1; D is unclear. The CDR3 spells CASSLVLASRHNEQFF. CDR3 bases: TGTGCCAGCAGCTTAGTATTGGCCAGTCGTCACAATGAGCAGTTCTTC.